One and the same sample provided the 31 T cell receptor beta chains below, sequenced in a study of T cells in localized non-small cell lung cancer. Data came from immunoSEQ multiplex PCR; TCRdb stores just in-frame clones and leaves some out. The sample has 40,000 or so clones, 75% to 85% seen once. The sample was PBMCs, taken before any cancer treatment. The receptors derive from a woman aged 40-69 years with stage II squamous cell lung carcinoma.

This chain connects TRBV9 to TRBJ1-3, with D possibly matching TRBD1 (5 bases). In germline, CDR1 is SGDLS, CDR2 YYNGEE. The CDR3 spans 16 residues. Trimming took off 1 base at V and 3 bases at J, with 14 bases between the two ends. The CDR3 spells CASSVRGSSGGNTIYF. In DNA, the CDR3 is TGTGCCAGCAGCGTACGGGGCAGCTCCGGTGGAAACACCATATATTTT.

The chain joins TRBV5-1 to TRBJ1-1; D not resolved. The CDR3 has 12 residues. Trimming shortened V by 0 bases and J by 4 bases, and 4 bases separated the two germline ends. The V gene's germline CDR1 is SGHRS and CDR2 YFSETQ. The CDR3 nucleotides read TGCGCCAGCAGCTTGGACCGCACTGAAGCTTTCTTT. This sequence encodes CASSLDRTEAFF.

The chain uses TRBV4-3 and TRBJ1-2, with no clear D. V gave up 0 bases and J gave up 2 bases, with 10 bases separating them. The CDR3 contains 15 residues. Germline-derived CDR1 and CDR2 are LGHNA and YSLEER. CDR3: CASSQDLGENYGYTF. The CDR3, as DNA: TGCGCCAGCAGCCAAGATTTGGGAGAAAACTATGGCTACACCTTC.

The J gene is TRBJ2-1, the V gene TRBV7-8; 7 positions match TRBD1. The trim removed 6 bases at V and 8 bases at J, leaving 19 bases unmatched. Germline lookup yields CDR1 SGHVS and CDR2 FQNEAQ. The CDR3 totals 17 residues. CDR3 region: CASSPSRDSSTIDEQFF. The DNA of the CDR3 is TGTGCCAGCAGTCCTTCGAGGGACAGCTCTACAATTGATGAGCAGTTCTTC.

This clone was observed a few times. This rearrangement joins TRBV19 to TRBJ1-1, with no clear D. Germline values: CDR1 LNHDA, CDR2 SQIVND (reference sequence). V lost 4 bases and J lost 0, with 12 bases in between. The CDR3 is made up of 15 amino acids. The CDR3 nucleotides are TGTGCCAGTAGTAAAGCAGGTGATCTGAACACTGAAGCTTTCTTT. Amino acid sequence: CASSKAGDLNTEAFF.

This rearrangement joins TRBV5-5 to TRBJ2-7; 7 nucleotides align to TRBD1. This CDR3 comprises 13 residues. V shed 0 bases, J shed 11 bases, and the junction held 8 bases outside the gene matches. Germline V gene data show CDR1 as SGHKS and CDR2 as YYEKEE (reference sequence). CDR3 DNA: TGTGCCAGCAGCTTGGGCCCTGGACAGGACAAGTACGTC. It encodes CASSLGPGQDKYV.

As DNA, the CDR3 is TGCGCCAGCAGCTCACCTCTACGCGGGGGTACACCTTTAGAATCAATGAAGCAGTTCTTC. Encoded protein: CASSSPLRGGTPLESMKQFF. V usage is TRBV5-1 and J usage is TRBJ2-1; 7 nucleotides agree with TRBD2. The CDR3 loop spans 20 amino acids. V was pared by 3 bases and J by 11 bases, with 29 bases of the junction left unmatched. Germline values: CDR1 SGHRS, CDR2 YFSETQ.

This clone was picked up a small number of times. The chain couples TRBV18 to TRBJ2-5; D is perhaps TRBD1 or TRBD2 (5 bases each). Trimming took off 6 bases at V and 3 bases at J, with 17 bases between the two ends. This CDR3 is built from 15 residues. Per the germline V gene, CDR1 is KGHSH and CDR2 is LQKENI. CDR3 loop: CASSQNRDGEETQYF. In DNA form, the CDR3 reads TGTGCCAGCTCGCAGAACCGGGACGGGGAAGAGACCCAGTACTTC.

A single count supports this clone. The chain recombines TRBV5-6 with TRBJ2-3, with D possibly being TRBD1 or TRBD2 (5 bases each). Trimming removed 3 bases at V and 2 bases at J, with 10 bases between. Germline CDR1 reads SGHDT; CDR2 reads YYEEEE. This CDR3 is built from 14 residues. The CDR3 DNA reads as TGTGCCAGCAGCTCGGGACCGTACACAGATACGCAGTATTTT. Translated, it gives CASSSGPYTDTQYF.

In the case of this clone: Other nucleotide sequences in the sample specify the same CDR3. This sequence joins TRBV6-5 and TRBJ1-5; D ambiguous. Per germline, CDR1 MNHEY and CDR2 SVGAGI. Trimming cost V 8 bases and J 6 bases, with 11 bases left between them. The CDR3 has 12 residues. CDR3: CASGRPGQPQHF. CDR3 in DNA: TGTGCCAGCGGGCGCCCCGGTCAGCCCCAGCATTTT.

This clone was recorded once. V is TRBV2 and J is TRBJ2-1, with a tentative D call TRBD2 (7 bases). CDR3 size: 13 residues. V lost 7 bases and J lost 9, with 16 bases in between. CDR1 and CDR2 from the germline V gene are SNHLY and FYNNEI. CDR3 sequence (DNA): TGTGCCAGCAACCGGGGGGCGCAGGGTGAGCAGTTCTTC. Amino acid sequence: CASNRGAQGEQFF.

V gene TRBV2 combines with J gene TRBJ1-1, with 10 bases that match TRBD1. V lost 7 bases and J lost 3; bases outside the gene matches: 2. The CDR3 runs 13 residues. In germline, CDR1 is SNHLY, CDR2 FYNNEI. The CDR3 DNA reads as TGTGCCAGCACCGGGACAGGGGACACTGAAGCTTTCTTT. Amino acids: CASTGTGDTEAFF.

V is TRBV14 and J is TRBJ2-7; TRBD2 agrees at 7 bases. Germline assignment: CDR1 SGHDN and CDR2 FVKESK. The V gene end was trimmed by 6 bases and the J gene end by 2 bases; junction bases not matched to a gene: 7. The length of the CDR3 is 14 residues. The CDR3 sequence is CASRRGGAAYEQYF. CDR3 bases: TGTGCCAGCAGGCGGGGAGGGGCCGCCTACGAGCAGTACTTC. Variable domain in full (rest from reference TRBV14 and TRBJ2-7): EAGVTQFPSHSVIEKGQTVTLRCDPISGHDNLYWYRRVMGKEIKFLLHFVKESKQDESGMPNNRFLAERTGGTYSTLKVQPAELEDSGVYFCASRRGGAAYEQYFGPGTRLTVT.

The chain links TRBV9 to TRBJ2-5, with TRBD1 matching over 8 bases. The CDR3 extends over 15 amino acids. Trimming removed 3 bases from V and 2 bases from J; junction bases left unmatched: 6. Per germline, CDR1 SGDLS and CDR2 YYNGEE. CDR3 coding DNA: TGTGCCAGCAGCGCCGACCGGGACAGGCAAGAGACCCAGTACTTC. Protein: CASSADRDRQETQYF. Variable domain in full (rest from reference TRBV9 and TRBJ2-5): DSGVTQTPKHLITATGQRVTLRCSPRSGDLSVYWYQQSLDQGLQFLIQYYNGEERAKGNILERFSAQQFPDLHSELNLSSLELGDSALYFCASSADRDRQETQYFGPGTRLLVL.

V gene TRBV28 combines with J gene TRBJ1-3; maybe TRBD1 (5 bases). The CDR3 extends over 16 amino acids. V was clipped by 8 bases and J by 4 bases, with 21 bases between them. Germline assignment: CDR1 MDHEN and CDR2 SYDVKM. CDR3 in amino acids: CASLTASDRQGNTIYF. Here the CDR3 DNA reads TGTGCCAGCCTAACCGCATCCGACAGACAGGGAAACACCATATATTTT.

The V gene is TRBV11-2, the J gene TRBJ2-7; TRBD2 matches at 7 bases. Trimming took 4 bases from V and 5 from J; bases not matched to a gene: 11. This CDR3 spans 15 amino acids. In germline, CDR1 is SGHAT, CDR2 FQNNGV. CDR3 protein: CASSSRGTKPHEQYF. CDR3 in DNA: TGTGCCAGCAGCTCCCGCGGGACTAAACCCCACGAGCAGTACTTC.

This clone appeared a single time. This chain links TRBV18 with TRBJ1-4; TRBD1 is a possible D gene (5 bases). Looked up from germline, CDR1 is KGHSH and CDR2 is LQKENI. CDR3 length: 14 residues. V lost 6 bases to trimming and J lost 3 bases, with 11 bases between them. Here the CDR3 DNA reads TGTGCCAGCTCGGGTGGGACGGCTAATGAAAAACTGTTTTTT. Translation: CASSGGTANEKLFF.

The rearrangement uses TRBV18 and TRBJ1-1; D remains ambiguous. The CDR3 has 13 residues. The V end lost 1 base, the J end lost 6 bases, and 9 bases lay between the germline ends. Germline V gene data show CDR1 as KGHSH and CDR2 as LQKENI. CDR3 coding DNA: TGTGCCAGCTCACCACAGGGCGCGGCTGAAGCTTTCTTT. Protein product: CASSPQGAAEAFF. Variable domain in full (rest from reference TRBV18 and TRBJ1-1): NAGVMQNPRHLVRRRGQEARLRCSPMKGHSHVYWYRQLPEEGLKFMVYLQKENIIDESGMPKERFSAEFPKEGPSILRIQQVVRGDSAAYFCASSPQGAAEAFFGQGTRLTVV.

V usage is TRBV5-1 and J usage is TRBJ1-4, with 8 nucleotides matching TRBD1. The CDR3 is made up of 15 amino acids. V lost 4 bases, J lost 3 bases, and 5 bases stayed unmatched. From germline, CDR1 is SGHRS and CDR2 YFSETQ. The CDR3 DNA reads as TGCGCCAGCAGCGTGCAGGGGGCGGCTAATGAAAAACTGTTTTTT. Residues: CASSVQGAANEKLFF.

In nucleotides, the CDR3 is TGTGCCAGCAGCGCCGCCGGAGAGACCCAGTACTTC. Its protein product is CASSAAGETQYF. V is TRBV6-1 and J is TRBJ2-5; D is undetermined. With 6 bases removed from V and 4 bases from J, the gap between germline ends came to 9 bases. The CDR3 runs to 12 residues. Per the germline V gene, CDR1 is MNHNS and CDR2 is SASEGT.

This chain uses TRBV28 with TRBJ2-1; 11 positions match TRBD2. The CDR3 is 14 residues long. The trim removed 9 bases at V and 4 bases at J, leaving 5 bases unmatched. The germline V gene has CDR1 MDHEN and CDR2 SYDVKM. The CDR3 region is CASHSGGDYNEQFF. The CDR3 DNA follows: TGTGCCAGTCATAGCGGGGGGGATTACAATGAGCAGTTCTTC.

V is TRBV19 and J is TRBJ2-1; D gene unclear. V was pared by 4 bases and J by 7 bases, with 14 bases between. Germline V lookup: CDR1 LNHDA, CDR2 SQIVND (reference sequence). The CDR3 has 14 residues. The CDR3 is CASSTDPGSNEQFF. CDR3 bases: TGTGCCAGTAGTACAGACCCCGGGTCAAATGAGCAGTTCTTC.

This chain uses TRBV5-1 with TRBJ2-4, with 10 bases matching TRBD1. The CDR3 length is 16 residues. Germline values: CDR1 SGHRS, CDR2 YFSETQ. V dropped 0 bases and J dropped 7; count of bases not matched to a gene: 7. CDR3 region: CASSLDMTGGANIQYF. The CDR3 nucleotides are TGCGCCAGCAGCTTGGACATGACAGGGGGCGCGAACATTCAGTACTTC.

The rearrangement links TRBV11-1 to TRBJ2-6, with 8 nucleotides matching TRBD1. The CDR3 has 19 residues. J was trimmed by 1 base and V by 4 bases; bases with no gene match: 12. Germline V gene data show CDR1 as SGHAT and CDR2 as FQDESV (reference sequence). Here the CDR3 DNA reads TGTGCCAGCAGCTGGGGCAGGGGGCGCTCGGTTTCTGGGGCCAACGTCCTGACTTTC. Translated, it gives CASSWGRGRSVSGANVLTF.

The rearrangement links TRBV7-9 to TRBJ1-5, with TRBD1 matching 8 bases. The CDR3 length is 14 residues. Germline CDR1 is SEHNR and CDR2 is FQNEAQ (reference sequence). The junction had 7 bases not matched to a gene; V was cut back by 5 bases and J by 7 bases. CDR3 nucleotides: TGTGCCAGCAGCCCGGACAGGGCTCAGCAGCCCCAGCATTTT. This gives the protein CASSPDRAQQPQHF.

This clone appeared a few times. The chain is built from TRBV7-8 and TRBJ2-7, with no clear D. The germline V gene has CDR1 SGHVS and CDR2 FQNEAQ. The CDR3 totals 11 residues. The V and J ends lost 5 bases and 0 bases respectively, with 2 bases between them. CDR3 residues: CASSRSYEQYF. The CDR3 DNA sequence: TGTGCCAGCAGCCGCTCCTACGAGCAGTACTTC.

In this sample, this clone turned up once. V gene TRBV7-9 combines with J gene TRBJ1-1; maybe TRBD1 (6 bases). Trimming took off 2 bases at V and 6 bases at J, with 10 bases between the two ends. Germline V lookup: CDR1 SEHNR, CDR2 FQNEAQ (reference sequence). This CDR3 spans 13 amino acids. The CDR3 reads CASSLRQEAEAFF. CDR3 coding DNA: TGTGCCAGCAGCTTACGACAGGAGGCTGAAGCTTTCTTT.

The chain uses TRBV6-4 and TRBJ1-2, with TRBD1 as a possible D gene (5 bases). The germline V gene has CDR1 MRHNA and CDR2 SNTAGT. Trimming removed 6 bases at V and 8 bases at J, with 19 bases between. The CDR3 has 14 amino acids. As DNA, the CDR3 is TGTGCCAGCAGAGTCGTAGAGGGGCTTGGCGGCTACACCTTC. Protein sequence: CASRVVEGLGGYTF.

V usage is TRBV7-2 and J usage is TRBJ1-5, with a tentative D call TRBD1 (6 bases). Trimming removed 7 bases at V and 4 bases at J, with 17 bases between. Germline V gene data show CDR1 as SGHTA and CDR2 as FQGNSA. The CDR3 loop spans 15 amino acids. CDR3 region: CASTPGGTQNQPQHF. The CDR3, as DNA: TGTGCCAGCACCCCAGGTGGGACACAAAATCAGCCCCAGCATTTT.

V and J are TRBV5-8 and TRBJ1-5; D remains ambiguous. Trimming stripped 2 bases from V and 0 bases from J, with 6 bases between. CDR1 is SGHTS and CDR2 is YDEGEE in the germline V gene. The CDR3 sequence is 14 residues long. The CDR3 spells CASSLYTSNQPQHF. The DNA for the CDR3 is TGTGCCAGCAGCTTATACACTAGCAATCAGCCCCAGCATTTT.

The CDR3 coding sequence is TGTGACACGAAACTTCGCTCTGGAAACACCATATATTTT. It codes for CDTKLRSGNTIYF. V gene TRBV30 combines with J gene TRBJ1-3; D is ambiguous. Germline CDR1 is GTSNPN and CDR2 is SVGIG (reference sequence). This CDR3 region has 13 residues.